This paragraph reports one T cell receptor (beta chain). This clonotype showed up many times. Which antigen it targets is not known. No much larger clone exists at a distance of one base, and base qualities are not known. TCR beta CDR3 regions were amplified from RNA transcripts. The first round of RT-PCR for the TCR CDR3 was performed with the HTBI primer set and the Qiagen OneStep RT-PCR kit. Libraries were constructed in a second round of multiplex PCR, after which size selection and purification were carried out. The libraries were sequenced on an Illumina HiSeq2000 using paired-end 100 bp reads. The paper's processing steps were these. SOAPnuke was used to process the raw data, throwing out any read that contained adapters or uncalled bases, had a mean Phred below 15, or lacked an exact constant-primer or identifier match. High-quality paired reads were merged with COPE v1.2.5, and unique nucleotide sequences were defined as clonotypes. Clonotypes were aligned to IMGT TRBV, TRBD and TRBJ reference segments using MiTCR v1.1. The analysis included only V-J combinations with a frequency above 0.0001, which together covered more than 98% of the repertoires. The TCS score was defined as the ratio of F50 (clonal expansion) to E x V (chaos), calculated using BLOSUM62-based TCRdist between CDR3 peptides within each V-J. Welch's t-statistics and random forest reduced fewer than 600 V-J features to roughly 13, which were used in a naive Bayes classifier (R e1071). TCRdb itself trimmed the public reads at Q25 with fastp, ran MiXCR and retained productive beta chains. Merged by CDR3 protein, the rows form single entries marked with the most common genes and DNA. The V and J calls shown here were made by TCRdb, not taken from the authors' results. The sample table holds about 560,000 distinct CDR3 sequences, of which 11% to 15% were seen once. The leading ten clones occupy roughly 14% of the sample.

This sample is drawn from a study of T cells in Graves' hyperthyroidism and ophthalmopathy (dated by TCRdb to about 2019). Concerning the study at large: Peripheral blood was sampled at the time of initial diagnosis, prior to any treatment. TCR V-J signatures able to tell the groups apart were searched for in a discovery cohort of more than 90 patients, of whom over 40 had Graves' ophthalmopathy and 55 to 60 had stable Graves' hyperthyroidism. Prospective prediction of ophthalmopathy was tested in an independent validation cohort consisting of some 20 hyperthyroidism patients and around 17 patients who later progressed to ophthalmopathy. The 100 discovery patients were divided at random into training and test sets in a 7:3 ratio. In addition, the study compared T-cell repertoires in thyroid tissue and in blood from roughly 6 Graves' hyperthyroidism patients. Once sampling was done, hyperthyroidism patients were given methimazole at a starting dose of 30 mg daily, whereas ophthalmopathy patients were given high-dose intravenous methylprednisolone. According to the paper, TCR Vbeta CDR3 sequencing was carried out on over 130 peripheral blood samples, which came from more than 40 ophthalmopathy, approximately 72 hyperthyroidism and approximately 17 progressor patients.

Stable Graves' hyperthyroidism was defined as no progression to ophthalmopathy during 18 months of follow-up. Hyperthyroidism patients were newly diagnosed, had a disease duration of under 2 months, and were aged 18 to 65 years. Exclusion was applied to patients with uncontrolled infections, other autoimmune diseases, pregnancy or lactation. Diagnoses were based on clinical symptoms, serum thyroxine and TRAb, thyroid ultrasound and orbital computed tomography. PBMCs were separated from roughly 10 ml of fresh peripheral blood using Ficoll-Paque density gradient centrifugation. Trizol reagent was used to extract total RNA, and RNA quality was then checked on an Agilent 2100 Bioanalyzer. What the work shows at the level of the full study, not this receptor alone: A 13 V-J signature model separated ophthalmopathy from stable hyperthyroidism, with approximately 87% sensitivity and just under 84% specificity in cross-validation and 80%/75% in testing. No statistical method was used to fix the sample size in advance, and group allocation was not hidden from the investigators. Blood samples also contained most of the expanded thyroid clonotypes (frequency above 0.001), which suggests that blood repertoires may reflect thyroid immune responses. In validation, the model predicted progression to ophthalmopathy with 65% to 71% sensitivity and 72% to 85% specificity, a median of 6.5 months before onset.

The sequence derives from a woman in her thirties or forties with Graves' hyperthyroidism. The sequencing sample was made of blood.

The nucleotide sequence reads as follows: TGTGCCAGTAGCTCCAGGACAGGGGGTAACTACGAGCAGTACTTC. This yields the protein CASSSRTGGNYEQYF. The sequence links TRBV19 to TRBJ2-7; 10 nucleotides in the junction match TRBD1. Taken from the germline V gene (reference sequence), the CDR1 and CDR2 loops are LNHDA and SQIVND. Reading from cysteine to phenylalanine, the CDR3 counts 15 amino acids. The sequence is cut down to CDR3 DNA, 45 bases in frame from base 1. Relative to germline, V is missing 6 bases and J is missing 3 bases, with 8 bases of the junction outside any gene match.